These T cell receptor beta chains were read from a single sample in a study of response to subunit inactivated influenza vaccine. TCRdb fed the RT-PCR reads into MiXCR, producing one record per CDR3 protein. The top ten hold 3% of the sample, which has hundreds of thousands of distinct CDR3 sequences, 15% to 20% seen once. Sequencing was performed on CD4+ T cells sorted from PBMCs, taken around 25 months after vaccination. The source of these receptors is a man aged 50 to 69 who received an inactivated influenza vaccine. The CDR3 runs from the conserved cysteine through the conserved F or W. D genes are given only for firm matches. Part of the rows lack a size; the others show once, few, many or a class for expanded clones.

>.|TRBJ2-1|TRBV12-5|few|17
CASGLTSAEGSYNEQFF
TGTGCTAGTGGTTTAACCTCAGCGGAGGGAAGCTACAATGAGCAGTTCTTC
>.|TRBJ1-1|TRBV7-9|few|13
CASIETEYTEAFF
TGTGCCAGCATCGAGACGGAGTACACTGAAGCTTTCTTT
>TRBD1|TRBJ2-2|TRBV24-1|.|16
CATSEPGQGLSGELFF
TGTGCCACCAGTGAACCGGGACAGGGGCTCTCCGGGGAGCTGTTTTTT
>.|TRBJ1-2|TRBV12-3/TRBV12-4|.|14
CASSLTGPYYGYTF
TGTGCCAGCAGTTTGACAGGACCATACTATGGCTACACCTTC
>.|TRBJ2-2|TRBV24-1|few|14
CATSDTPGTGELFF
TGTGCCACCAGTGATACGCCGGGTACCGGGGAGCTGTTTTTT
>TRBD2|TRBJ2-1|TRBV11-2|few|18
CASSNSLLAGGAYNEQFF
TGTGCCAGCAGCAACTCCCTCCTAGCGGGAGGGGCCTACAATGAGCAGTTCTTC
>TRBD2|TRBJ2-4|TRBV12-3/TRBV12-4|.|14
CASSAPGGRDIQYF
TGTGCCAGCAGTGCGCCGGGCGGGAGGGACATTCAGTACTTC
>.|TRBJ2-7|TRBV4-3|few|15
CASSQVYLGSYEQYF
TGCGCCAGCAGCCAAGTGTATCTGGGATCCTACGAGCAGTACTTC
>TRBD2|TRBJ2-1|TRBV2|few|16
CASSRPPTSGYNEQFF
TGTGCCAGCAGTCGGCCGCCTACTAGCGGCTACAATGAGCAGTTCTTC
>.|TRBJ2-3|TRBV20-1|.|13
CSARVQATDTQYF
TGCAGTGCTAGAGTCCAGGCCACAGATACGCAGTATTTT
>.|TRBJ2-5|TRBV9|.|14
CASSVGPGQETQYF
TGTGCCAGCAGCGTAGGACCGGGCCAAGAGACCCAGTACTTC
>TRBD1|TRBJ2-1|TRBV12-3/TRBV12-4|few|14
CASSQGQGRNEQFF
TGTGCCAGCAGTCAAGGACAGGGGCGCAATGAGCAGTTCTTC
>.|TRBJ2-5|TRBV20-1|few|12
CSSTGARETQYF
TGCAGTTCGACTGGGGCGCGAGAGACCCAGTACTTC
>.|TRBJ2-2|TRBV20-1|.|14
CSASVRGPTGELFF
TGCAGTGCTAGCGTCAGGGGCCCTACCGGGGAGCTGTTTTTT
>TRBD1|TRBJ2-2|TRBV10-3|few|16
CAISDPGQPNTGELFF
TGTGCCATCAGTGACCCGGGACAGCCGAACACCGGGGAGCTGTTTTTT
>TRBD1|TRBJ2-1|TRBV7-7|few|13
CASSPRGHNEQFF
TGTGCTAGCAGCCCAAGGGGGCACAATGAGCAGTTCTTC
>.|TRBJ1-5|TRBV12-3/TRBV12-4|many|12
CASSLLNQPQHF
TGTGCCAGCAGCCTTCTCAATCAGCCCCAGCATTTT
>.|TRBJ1-5|TRBV7-2|.|17
CASSLKFGPMGNQPQHF
TGTGCCAGCAGCTTAAAGTTCGGTCCAATGGGAAATCAGCCCCAGCATTTT
>.|TRBJ2-7|TRBV14|few|16
CASSQVSAGPPYEQYF
TGTGCCAGCAGCCAAGTATCCGCGGGACCCCCCTACGAGCAGTACTTC
>TRBD1|TRBJ2-7|TRBV27|.|16
CASSLKQGASSYEQYF
TGTGCCAGCAGTTTAAAACAGGGGGCAAGCTCCTACGAGCAGTACTTC
>.|TRBJ1-2|TRBV6-2/TRBV6-3|few|14
CASSYVLGADGYTF
TGTGCCAGCAGTTACGTGCTGGGGGCTGATGGCTACACCTTC
>.|TRBJ2-7|TRBV12-3/TRBV12-4|.|14
CASSLRTTGYEQYF
TGTGCCAGCAGTTTACGGACGACGGGCTACGAGCAGTACTTC
>.|TRBJ1-5|TRBV7-9|.|14
CASSFPGKHQPQHF
TGTGCCAGCAGCTTTCCAGGGAAGCATCAGCCCCAGCATTTT
>.|TRBJ2-3|TRBV18|.|13
CASSRLSDDTQYF
TGTGCCAGCTCACGCCTTAGCGACGATACGCAGTATTTT
>.|TRBJ2-2|TRBV7-9|once|16
CASSLAVPGRTGELFF
TGTGCCAGCAGCTTAGCGGTGCCAGGTCGGACCGGGGAGCTGTTTTTT
>.|TRBJ1-5|TRBV24-1|.|15
CATRTGLGDNQPQHF
TGTGCCACCCGTACAGGGTTAGGTGACAATCAGCCCCAGCATTTT
>TRBD2|TRBJ2-1|TRBV7-9|.|14
CASTLAGGTTEQFF
TGTGCCAGCACCCTAGCGGGAGGGACGACTGAGCAGTTCTTC
>.|TRBJ1-4|TRBV7-2|few|15
CASSSRELRGEKLFF
TGTGCCAGCAGCTCGAGGGAACTTAGAGGTGAAAAACTGTTTTTT
>.|TRBJ2-4|TRBV21-1|.|15
CASINTFVAKNIQYF
TGTGCCAGCATCAACACCTTTGTAGCCAAAAACATTCAGTACTTC
>TRBD1|TRBJ1-1|TRBV10-3|few|14
CAISAGRGHTEAFF
TGTGCCATCAGTGCAGGCAGGGGGCACACTGAAGCTTTCTTT
>.|TRBJ2-1|TRBV29-1|.|12
CSAKWLNNEQFF
TGCAGCGCTAAGTGGTTGAACAATGAGCAGTTCTTC
>.|TRBJ1-1|TRBV4-1|many|14
CASSQGIGNTEAFF
TGCGCCAGCAGCCAAGGGATTGGGAACACTGAAGCTTTCTTT
>.|TRBJ1-2|TRBV5-1|.|13
CASSRQEAGGYTF
TGCGCCAGCAGCCGTCAGGAAGCCGGTGGCTACACCTTC
>TRBD2|TRBJ2-5|TRBV5-1|.|17
CASSLGNLAGARETQYF
TGCGCCAGCAGCTTGGGAAATTTAGCGGGGGCTAGAGAGACCCAGTACTTC
>TRBD2|TRBJ2-1|TRBV3-1|few|15
CASSQGTSGSYEQFF
TGTGCCAGCAGCCAGGGGACTAGCGGGAGCTATGAGCAGTTCTTC
>.|TRBJ2-7|TRBV20-1|.|12
CSARSASYEQYF
TGCAGTGCTAGGTCGGCCTCCTACGAGCAGTACTTC
>.|TRBJ2-5|TRBV23-1|.|12
CASSHPLLAQYF
TGCGCCAGCAGTCACCCCCTTCTAGCCCAGTACTTC
>.|TRBJ1-1|TRBV9|few|13
CASSAVWGTEAFF
TGTGCCAGCAGCGCCGTGTGGGGCACTGAAGCTTTCTTT